Each of the 2 T cell receptor beta chains below was sequenced from the same sample in a study of blood T cell repertoires in COVID-19. Only in-frame clones appear in the TCRdb table, and some are missing; sequencing was by immunoSEQ multiplex PCR. The sample carries about 300,000 clones, roughly 90% recorded once. The sequencing sample was made of peripheral blood. All receptors come from a man in his forties with acute or convalescent COVID-19.

The J gene is TRBJ2-2, the V gene TRBV29-1; D is unclear. This CDR3 has 12 amino acids. Per the germline V gene, CDR1 is SQVTM and CDR2 is ANQGSEA. The V and J ends lost 4 bases and 8 bases respectively, with 11 bases between them. The CDR3 sequence is CSVAPSAGELFF. DNA of the CDR3: TGCAGCGTTGCCCCCTCCGCGGGGGAGCTGTTTTTT.

The chain combines TRBV20-1 with TRBJ2-1, with a possible D match to TRBD2 (6 bases). CDR1 is DFQATT and CDR2 is SNEGSKA in the germline V gene (reference sequence). Trimming removed 7 bases from V and 7 bases from J, with 11 bases in between. This CDR3 contains 11 residues. The CDR3 region has the DNA TGCAGTGTCACGGGGGTGAATGAGCAGTTCTTC. Its protein is CSVTGVNEQFF.